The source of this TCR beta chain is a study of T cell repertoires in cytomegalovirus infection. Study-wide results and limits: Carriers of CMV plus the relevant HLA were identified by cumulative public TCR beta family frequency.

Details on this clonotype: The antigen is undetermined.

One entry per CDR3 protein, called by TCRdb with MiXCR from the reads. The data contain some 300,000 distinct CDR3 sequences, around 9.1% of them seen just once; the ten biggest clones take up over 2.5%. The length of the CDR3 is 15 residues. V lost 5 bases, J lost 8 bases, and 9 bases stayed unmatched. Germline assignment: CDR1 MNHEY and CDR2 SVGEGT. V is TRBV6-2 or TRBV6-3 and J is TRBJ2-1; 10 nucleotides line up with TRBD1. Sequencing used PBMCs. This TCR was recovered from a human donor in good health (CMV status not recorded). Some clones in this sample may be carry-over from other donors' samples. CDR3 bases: TGTGCCAGCAGTACCCGGGACAGGGGTGGTGATGAGCAGTTCTTC. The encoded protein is CASSTRDRGGDEQFF.